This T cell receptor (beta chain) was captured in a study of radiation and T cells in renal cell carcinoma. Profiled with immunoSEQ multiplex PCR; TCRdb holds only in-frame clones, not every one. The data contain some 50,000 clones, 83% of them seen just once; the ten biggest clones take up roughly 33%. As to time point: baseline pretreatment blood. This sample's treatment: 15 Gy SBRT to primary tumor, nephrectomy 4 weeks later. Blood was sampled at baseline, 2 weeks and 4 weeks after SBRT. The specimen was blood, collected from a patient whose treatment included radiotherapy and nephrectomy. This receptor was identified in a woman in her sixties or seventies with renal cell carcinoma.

The CDR3 is CAWRIGGNTGELFF. In nucleotides, the CDR3 is TGTGCCTGGAGGATAGGGGGAAACACCGGGGAGCTGTTTTTT. The genes are TRBV30 and TRBJ2-2, with D maybe TRBD1 (6 bases). The CDR3 loop spans 14 amino acids. With 3 bases removed from V and 2 bases from J, the gap between germline ends came to 10 bases. Germline lookup yields CDR1 GTSNPN and CDR2 SVGIG (reference sequence).